The clone carrying this T cell receptor beta chain was seen at least ten times. A second PCR, run for roughly 7 to 12 cycles, used a sample-barcoded 5' primer plus a J-beta primer mix. TCRdb recomputed calls from the 5' RACE reads with MiXCR, one row per CDR3 protein. The sample has 1.6 million or so distinct CDR3 sequences, around 36% seen once. The entry originates in a study of blood T cells in healthy people across ages. Germline V CDR1 and CDR2: DFQATT, SNEGSKA (reference sequence). CDR3 length equals 12 residues. V was cut by 4 bases and J by 3 bases, with 9 bases left in between. J is TRBJ2-5 and V is TRBV20-1, with TRBD2 as a possible D gene (6 bases). The sequenced material came from blood. The sequence was collected from a woman aged 25 to 39 in good health. CDR3 amino acids: CSANGLKETQYF. The CDR3 region has the DNA TGCAGTGCTAACGGACTAAAAGAGACCCAGTACTTC.